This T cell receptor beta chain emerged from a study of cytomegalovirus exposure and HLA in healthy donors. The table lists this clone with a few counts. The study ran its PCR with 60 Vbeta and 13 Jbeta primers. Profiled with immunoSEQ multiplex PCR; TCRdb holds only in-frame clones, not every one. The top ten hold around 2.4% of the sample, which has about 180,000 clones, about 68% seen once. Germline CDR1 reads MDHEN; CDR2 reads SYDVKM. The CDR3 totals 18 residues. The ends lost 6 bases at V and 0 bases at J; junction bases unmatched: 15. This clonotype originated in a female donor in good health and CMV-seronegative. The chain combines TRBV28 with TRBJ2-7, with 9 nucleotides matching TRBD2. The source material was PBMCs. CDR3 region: CASRHRPGLAGSSYEQYF. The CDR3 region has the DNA TGTGCCAGCAGGCACCGACCGGGACTAGCAGGGAGCTCCTACGAGCAGTACTTC.